This section outlines one TCR beta chain sequence together with its context. The sample originates from a study of blood T cell repertoires in COVID-19. Looking at the study overall: From the United States, Italy and Spain came samples of acute and convalescent COVID-19. PBMCs, B-cell-depleted T cells, or T cells provided the cDNA or gDNA that made up the material.

Per the original methods: From reference gene primer amplification, estimates of nucleated cell counts were derived. Assay: immunoSEQ multiplex PCR; the TCRdb copy retains only in-frame clones and omits some. The V and J calls and the clone size are those of that table, but D and trimming were determined from the DNA. The table includes more than 55,000 clones, more than 80% detected once. Sequencing was carried out using peripheral blood. The clonotype comes from a woman aged 80 or older with acute or convalescent COVID-19.

CDR3 in amino acids: CSVGHLEQGTEAFF. The CDR3 nucleotides read TGCAGCGTTGGCCACCTGGAGCAGGGCACTGAAGCTTTCTTT. The chain recombines TRBV29-1 with TRBJ1-1; TRBD1 is a possible D gene (5 bases). The V end was cut by 4 bases, the J end by 4 bases, with 16 bases between. There are 14 residues in the CDR3. Germline lookup yields CDR1 SQVTM and CDR2 ANQGSEA.